This T cell receptor (beta chain) was recovered during a study of CD8+ T cells in alopecia areata. This CDR3 region has 13 residues. The germline gives CDR1 SGHDT, CDR2 YYEEEE. Trimming pared 4 bases from V and 5 bases from J, leaving 12 bases between. Findings of the study overall: With patients, TCR sharing proved less clear than in mice, a difference possibly related to HLA. Higher clonality than in normal scalp was seen in lesional scalp, especially alopecia totalis/universalis.

Individuals with alopecia areata gave both lesional scalp punch biopsies and peripheral blood for collection. CD4+ and CD8+ T cells were sorted from PBMCs. cDNA serving as the sequencing template came from extracted, reverse transcribed RNA. The table came from immunoSEQ multiplex PCR; TCRdb's copy has only in-frame clones and leaves some out. The data show about 64,000 clones, with around 44% seen just once and about 53% held by the top ten. Turning to this clone: The antigen is not known.

The source material was NKG2D-low CD8+ T cells sorted from blood. The rearrangement links TRBV5-6 to TRBJ1-1; no clear D gene. This receptor was identified in a human donor with alopecia areata. This chain's CDR3 is CASSMERRTEAFF. The CDR3 DNA follows: TGTGCCAGCAGCATGGAAAGGAGGACTGAAGCTTTCTTT.